The T cell receptor (beta chain) described here comes from a study of cytomegalovirus exposure and HLA in healthy donors (dated by TCRdb to about 2017). Background for the entire study: In an earlier analysis of 450 to 750 of the donors, approximately 300 Gb of sequence data and 90 million to 130 million unique TCR beta sequences from approximately 180 million T cells were reported. The T cell repertoires of 700 or so subjects were profiled by immunosequencing and related to cytomegalovirus serostatus. Typing coverage differed by locus: A, B, C, DRB1 and DQB1 were typed in roughly 620-630 donors, DQA1 in 522, DPA1 in some 600, and DPB1 in roughly 470. About 280 gigabases of sequencing data and approximately 84 million unique TCR sequences were included in an early release covering about 700 HLA-typed donors. In a later genetic analysis, genome-wide SNP genotypes for about 65% of the roughly 670 donors were used, and that subset was treated as a discovery cohort. Class I and class II HLA loci were covered by the typing at four-digit resolution. Across 398 genotyped donors of the cohort, an average of roughly 230,000 unique TCR beta nucleotide sequences per donor were sequenced, and roughly 18% of those sequences were non-productive. To predict cytomegalovirus infection status, the study combined high-throughput TCR immunosequencing, statistical association of individual TCRs with disease status, and machine learning. Because of strong linkage in the cohort, roughly five DR-DQ haplotypes were treated as single units for association and clustering. The study aimed to test whether signatures of past pathogen exposure could be identified by cataloging public T cell receptors. Besides the first cohort of roughly 660 subjects, a separate validation cohort made up of roughly 120 different subjects was used. Of the 350 to 450 genotyped donors, 65% to 90% fell in the genetic ancestry cluster associated with self-reported Caucasian donors. To decide whether each TCR beta V gene segment behaved as functional or pseudogenic, an earlier analysis of some 570 of the donors relied on high-throughput TCR beta sequencing. In the later analysis, no new phenotypic data were used to find candidate immune exposures; instead, reliance was placed on TCR beta sequences and their occurrence across donors. Every discovery cohort repertoire had been produced on one sequencing platform. In a later analysis, previously published TCR beta repertoires from 666 donors were re-analyzed and high-resolution HLA genotyping was added so that TCR occurrence patterns could be studied. Donor age, sex, ethnicity and CMV serostatus were compiled together with the repertoire data. What the research found in general, with its limitations: Most TCR sequences were observed very rarely across donors, whereas some public TCRs were present in many individuals. Because HLA typing was unavailable for some donors at each locus, only the typed subset was used in association tests. Because counts were too low, about 18 rarely observed V segments, including chromosome 9 orphons, were excluded from the earlier analysis of 587 of the donors. A few of the identified cytomegalovirus-associated TCR beta chains were confirmed in vitro to be specific for cytomegalovirus antigens. In both the original and validation cohorts, the classifier was reported to diagnose cytomegalovirus status with high specificity and sensitivity. Roughly uniform sequencing depth across donors was assumed in presence/absence analyses, although this assumption may not hold. Strong co-occurrence of HLA alleles, especially DR and DQ, made assigning TCR associations to individual alleles difficult. Broadly in line with IMGT annotations, most TCR beta V segments showed up in productive rearrangements about 87% or about 30% of the time in an earlier analysis of around 550 of the donors. In the study, around 150 TCR beta chains were listed as associated with cytomegalovirus. In this cohort, only TCR beta chains were sequenced, and detectable features were limited by the absence of alpha or paired-chain data. An association between a missense DCLRE1C variant and V-gene and J-gene trimming of TCR beta chains was found in a later genetic analysis and replicated in an independent cohort. At a false discovery rate of 0.05, a later analysis linked some 18,000 TCR beta sequences to specific HLA alleles. According to a later genetic analysis, donors in an Asian-associated ancestry cluster had fewer N-insertions in productive TCRs than the approximately 700-donor mean. A later analysis found that TCR association rates varied across HLA loci, with DRB1 alleles showing the most associated TCRs and HLA-C alleles the fewest. A cluster of highly shared sequence variants was judged likely to represent a technical artifact of the sequencing pipeline. According to a later analysis, most CMV-associated TCR beta chains appeared to be HLA-restricted, and the HLA associations seemed to be driven largely by CMV exposure. The 87-base-pair reads could not distinguish some IMGT-functional V segments, including TRBV6-2 and TRBV6-3, so those segments were excluded. Correlated functional status among segregating V segments might reflect linkage disequilibrium, but an unknown experimental factor could not be ruled out. According to a later analysis, parvovirus B19, influenza, CMV and Epstein-Barr virus appeared linked to several top co-occurrence clusters. The only immune exposure information available for the cohort was CMV serostatus. A further reported finding was that TCR beta sequences accurately predicted the HLA-A and HLA-B alleles for most subjects in the first cohort. In a later analysis, HLA-associated TCR beta chains showed more clonal expansion and lower generation probabilities than non-associated chains that were equally common. According to the authors, the approach could potentially be generalized to other disease states and immunological phenotypes.

Libraries were built with the immunoSEQ multiplex PCR assay. The multiplex PCR relied on a mix of 60 forward primers for TCR Vbeta segments and 13 reverse primers for TCR Jbeta segments. A multiplex PCR assay on genomic DNA amplified the CDR3 region of rearranged TCR beta genes. The Illumina HiSeq System was used to sequence the amplified TCR beta libraries as 87-base-pair reads. On the study's bioinformatics: Across the 666 repertoires, a later analysis counted 78 million or so unique TCR beta chains, approximately 10 million of which were shared by at least two donors. Raw reads were error-corrected and collapsed into unique sequences by a nearest-neighbor algorithm in which closely related sequences were merged to remove PCR and sequencing errors. To assign V, D and J gene segments, CDR3 sequences were aligned to IMGT reference sequences. For a sequence to be retained, at least a six-nucleotide match to both a V gene segment and a J gene segment was required. A rearrangement was called productive if the CDR3 had no stop codons and remained in frame with V and J, and every other rearrangement was called non-productive. Following IMGT convention, CDR3 was defined as the stretch from the second conserved V-encoded cysteine up to the conserved J-encoded phenylalanine. Sequences without an unambiguous match to a single V gene segment were excluded from the earlier analysis of approximately 560 of the donors. An earlier analysis of several hundred of the donors classified V segments as functional when productive rearrangements were above 56.7% and as segregating when the standard deviation between donors was above 5%. A statistical classification framework was built to diagnose cytomegalovirus status from the catalog of TCR beta chain sequences. In a later analysis, TCR nucleotide sequences were compared against IMGT/GENE-DB human TR gene sequences so that V and J genes could be assigned. A later analysis assigned CDR3 sequences and most-parsimonious VDJ recombination scenarios with the TCRdist pipeline. In a later analysis, each TCR beta chain was defined by its CDR3 amino acid sequence together with its V-gene family, and reads lacking a unique V-gene family were excluded. As a way to deal with suspected cross-contamination and a sequencing artifact, a later analysis dropped 592 nucleotide sequences that were highly shared and had low generation probability. In a later analysis, a clonal expansion index was calculated for each public chain from normalized within-repertoire ranks of inferred template counts. A later analysis computed generation probabilities with a VDJ recombination model fitted to out-of-frame rearrangements, and checked the results against IGoR. A later analysis scored TCR-TCR, TCR-HLA and TCR-CMV co-occurrence with hypergeometric tests, applying a repertoire-size bias correction to TCR pairs. To estimate false discovery rates, a later analysis permuted the HLA or CMV assignments 20 times. In a later analysis, co-occurring TCRs were grouped using DBSCAN, and TCRdist sequence similarity was added for clustering within HLA-allele-positive subsets. For co-occurrence clustering, repertoires with fewer than 30,000 or more than 120,000 public chains were excluded, along with roughly 5 repertoires with anomalous nucleotide sharing. TCRdb holds this immuneACCESS table with in-frame rearrangements only. Some clones are missing; in checked studies, unresolved V genes explain under half, and the rest has no known cause. V and J calls and clone size follow that table, whereas D and trimming were derived from the DNA. The table for this sample lists 100,000 to 150,000 clones; around 81% of them were counted only once. 0.6% to 0.7% of the sample is taken by the ten largest.

The cohort was made up of approximately 670 healthy bone marrow donors. At the time of sampling, all cohort members were nominally healthy, though unrecorded immune exposures were likely present. The donor was CMV seronegative and belonged to the group of approximately 320 seronegative cohort members. A peripheral blood sample was collected from each donor, and TCR beta sequencing was performed on peripheral blood mononuclear cells. The Qiagen DNeasy Blood Extraction Kit was used to extract genomic DNA from the blood cell samples. Its CDR3 holds 14 amino acids, cysteine through phenylalanine. Of the read, only the CDR3 DNA is kept; its 42 bases are in frame from base 1. Reading the germline V gene gives CDR1 SGHRS and CDR2 YFSETQ. V and J are truncated by 0 bases and 0 bases respectively, leaving an intervening sequence of 7 bases. In regard to this clone: What antigen it recognizes has not been identified. The record has no base qualities; no much larger clone is one base away.

Sequenced input: PBMCs. This chain joins TRBV5-1 to TRBJ2-7; a tentative D match to TRBD1 spans 6 bases. The source is a man younger than 35 in good health and CMV-seronegative. The CDR3 is CASSLGGRSYEQYF. The nucleotide sequence reads as follows: TGCGCCAGCAGCTTGGGGGGGCGCTCCTACGAGCAGTACTTC.